The 26 T cell receptor beta chains below all came from one sample that was sequenced in a study of shared clonotypes between healthy human individuals. Data came from immunoSEQ multiplex PCR; TCRdb stores just in-frame clones and leaves some out. The profile shows around 440,000 clones, more than 70% of them singletons. Sequencing input: PBMCs. The receptors come from a woman aged 40-49 years in good health. Some clones in this sample may be carry-over from other donors' samples.

The J gene is TRBJ2-7, the V gene TRBV7-2, with a tentative D call TRBD2 (6 bases). CDR1 is SGHTA and CDR2 is FQGNSA in the germline V gene. The CDR3 is made up of 13 amino acids. V shed 8 bases and J shed 2 bases, with 13 bases lying between them. The CDR3 sequence: CASRIAVTYEQYF. The CDR3 DNA sequence: TGTGCCAGCCGGATAGCGGTAACCTACGAGCAGTACTTC. Filled out from reference TRBV7-2 and TRBJ2-7, the complete variable domain reads GAGVSQSPSNKVTEKGKDVELRCDPISGHTALYWYRQSLGQGLEFLIYFQGNSAPDKSGLPSDRFSAERTGGSVSTLTIQRTQQEDSAVYLCASRIAVTYEQYFGPGTRLTVT.

The chain combines TRBV30 with TRBJ2-1, with 9 bases fitting TRBD2. Germline values: CDR1 GTSNPN, CDR2 SVGIG (reference sequence). The CDR3 extends over 16 amino acids. Germline trimming cut 1 base from V and 3 bases from J; bases unmatched to any gene: 7. Written as DNA, the CDR3 is TGTGCCTGGAGTGGAATTAGCGGGAGTCTCTACAATGAGCAGTTCTTC. Protein sequence: CAWSGISGSLYNEQFF. The variable domain in full, completed from reference TRBV30 and TRBJ2-1, reads SQTIHQWPATLVQPVGSPLSLECTVEGTSNPNLYWYRQAAGRGLQLLFYSVGIGQISSEVPQNLSASRPQDRQFILSSKKLLLSDSGFYLCAWSGISGSLYNEQFFGPGTRLTVL.

This clone was counted between two and nine times. CDR3 in amino acids: CAWSSDSSYEQYF. CDR3 bases: TGTGCCTGGAGTTCTGACAGCTCCTACGAGCAGTACTTC. The chain uses TRBV30 and TRBJ2-7; D possibly corresponds to TRBD1 (5 bases). The CDR3 contains 13 residues. V shed 2 bases and J shed 0 bases, with 8 bases lying between them. The germline V gene encodes CDR1 GTSNPN and CDR2 SVGIG (reference sequence).

This clone was recorded many times. Additional DNA sequences in this sample encode the identical CDR3. The J gene is TRBJ2-1, the V gene TRBV7-9; 10 positions agree with TRBD1. Germline values: CDR1 SEHNR, CDR2 FQNEAQ (reference sequence). V lost 5 bases and J lost 9; bases outside the gene matches: 13. The CDR3 has 16 residues. The CDR3 spells CASSPGPGTGVFEQFF. CDR3 in DNA: TGTGCCAGCAGCCCGGGGCCCGGGACAGGGGTGTTTGAGCAGTTCTTC.

The rearrangement joins TRBV5-8 to TRBJ2-1, with 7 bases that match TRBD2. The V and J ends lost 0 bases and 7 bases, in that order; junction bases with no gene match: 10. The germline CDR1 and CDR2 sequences are SGHTS and YDEGEE. The CDR3 spans 16 residues. The CDR3 nucleotides read TGTGCCAGCAGCTTGGTTTTTGCGGGAGTTGGGAATGAGCAGTTCTTC. It codes for CASSLVFAGVGNEQFF.

The chain combines TRBV19 with TRBJ1-5; D is possibly TRBD1 (6 bases). V was cut by 2 bases and J by 7 bases, with 12 bases left in between. CDR1 and CDR2 (germline): LNHDA, SQIVND (reference sequence). The CDR3 length is 14 residues. CDR3 DNA sequence: TGTGCCAGTAGTATACCCGTGGGGGCCCAGCCCCAGCATTTT. Translating gives CASSIPVGAQPQHF.

This chain uses TRBV7-9 with TRBJ2-5, with TRBD2 matching over 7 bases. In germline, CDR1 is SEHNR, CDR2 FQNEAQ (reference sequence). Unmatched junction bases numbered 6, after V lost 5 bases and J lost 3 bases. The CDR3 extends over 14 amino acids. The CDR3 is CASSPLGGEETQYF. The CDR3 DNA follows: TGTGCCAGCAGCCCTCTGGGGGGGGAAGAGACCCAGTACTTC.

This clone was detected only once. The chain recombines TRBV5-4 with TRBJ2-7; D is unresolved. The CDR3 is made up of 14 amino acids. The germline V gene has CDR1 SGHNT and CDR2 YYREEE (reference sequence). V dropped 4 bases and J dropped 1 base, with 12 bases sitting between them. Written as DNA, the CDR3 is TGTGCCAGCAGCCGGGCCTATAAGTCCTACGAGCAGTACTTC. Its protein product is CASSRAYKSYEQYF.

Details on this clone: Within the sample, other DNA sequences also encode this same CDR3. The chain carries TRBV30 and TRBJ2-1, with 8 positions matching TRBD1. Trimming at V came to 1 base and at J to 3 bases, leaving 2 bases not matched to a gene. The CDR3 is made up of 14 amino acids. The germline CDR1 and CDR2 sequences are GTSNPN and SVGIG (reference sequence). CDR3 amino acids: CAWSGGQGYNEQFF. CDR3 in DNA: TGTGCCTGGAGTGGAGGACAGGGCTACAATGAGCAGTTCTTC.

This clone appeared a few times. J is TRBJ1-1 and V is TRBV10-2, with D possibly TRBD1 on 6 matching bases. The CDR3 length is 14 residues. V was shortened by 6 bases and J by 4 bases, with 15 bases between the two germline ends. CDR1 WSHSY and CDR2 SAAADI come from the germline V gene. The CDR3 here is CASRLRTGSTEAFF. The CDR3 bases are TGCGCCAGCAGGCTTCGAACAGGGTCCACTGAAGCTTTCTTT.

Note on this clone: This may stem from a read error, because a much larger clone lies one nucleotide away. This rearrangement joins TRBV7-9 to TRBJ1-2, with TRBD1 identical over 10 bases. J gave up 0 bases and V 3 bases, and 7 bases lay outside the gene matches. Germline V lookup: CDR1 SEHNR, CDR2 FQNEAQ (reference sequence). CDR3 length: 17 amino acids. The DNA of the CDR3 is TGTGCCAGCAGCTTGGGATTCGACAGGGGGCCTAACTATGGCTACACCTTC. Translating gives CASSLGFDRGPNYGYTF.

The chain is built from TRBV6-1 and TRBJ1-1; D is perhaps TRBD1 (5 bases). Germline loops: CDR1 MNHNS, CDR2 SASEGT. The CDR3 has 13 residues. V shed 3 bases and J shed 4 bases, with 9 bases lying between them. The CDR3 DNA follows: TGTGCCAGCAGTGATGGAAGGGGCACTGAAGCTTTCTTT. It translates to CASSDGRGTEAFF.

The chain recombines TRBV10-3 with TRBJ2-7; 8 bases agree with TRBD2. Germline CDR1 reads ENHRY; CDR2 reads SYGVKD. The CDR3 spans 14 residues. V lost 10 bases to trimming and J lost 0 bases; unmatched junction nucleotides: 8. This CDR3 reads CATRPAGDSYEQYF. For the CDR3, the DNA is TGTGCCACCCGGCCAGCGGGAGACTCCTACGAGCAGTACTTC.

The gene calls are TRBV4-1 and TRBJ2-1; TRBD2 is a possible D gene (5 bases). The CDR3 length is 17 residues. CDR1 and CDR2 from the germline V gene are MGHRA and YSYEKL. V was trimmed by 0 bases and J by 8 bases, leaving 20 bases between them. The CDR3 bases are TGCGCCAGCAGCCAAGATCGGATACGGCGAGGGTTCGATGAGCAGTTCTTC. Its translation: CASSQDRIRRGFDEQFF.

This clone was picked up a small number of times. The chain links TRBV27 to TRBJ2-1, with 7 nucleotides matching TRBD2. The CDR3 sequence is 16 residues long. Germline V gene data show CDR1 as MNHEY and CDR2 as SMNVEV (reference sequence). V shed 3 bases and J 3 bases; nucleotides not matched to a gene: 8. Here the CDR3 DNA reads TGTGCCAGCAGTTTCGAGGCGGGAGTTATCTACAATGAGCAGTTCTTC. Amino acid sequence: CASSFEAGVIYNEQFF.

V usage is TRBV5-1 and J usage is TRBJ2-7, with 7 bases aligning to TRBD2. Trimming removed 3 bases from V and 2 bases from J; junction bases left unmatched: 8. The CDR3 runs to 15 residues. Germline CDR1 reads SGHRS; CDR2 reads YFSETQ. CDR3: CASSSGEGFTYEQYF. For the CDR3, the DNA is TGCGCCAGCAGCTCCGGGGAGGGATTCACCTACGAGCAGTACTTC.

Regarding this clone: Other DNA sequences within the sample encode an identical CDR3. The V and J genes are TRBV5-1 and TRBJ2-3, with 13 bases fitting TRBD2. V was clipped by 4 bases and J by 6 bases; unmatched bases: 8. CDR1 SGHRS and CDR2 YFSETQ come from the germline V gene. The CDR3 extends over 16 amino acids. The CDR3 is CASSPRTSGSADTQYF. For the CDR3, the DNA is TGCGCCAGCAGCCCCCGGACTAGCGGGAGTGCGGATACGCAGTATTTT.

This sequence joins TRBV18 and TRBJ2-2, with 10 nucleotides matching TRBD1. CDR3 size: 14 residues. Germline lookup yields CDR1 KGHSH and CDR2 LQKENI. With 4 bases clipped from V and 7 bases from J, the junction kept 3 bases outside the gene matches. The CDR3 nucleotides read TGTGCCAGCTCACTGACAGGGGGCAGCGGGGAGCTGTTTTTT. It yields the protein CASSLTGGSGELFF. The variable domain in full, with the rest retrieved from reference TRBV18 and TRBJ2-2, is NAGVMQNPRHLVRRRGQEARLRCSPMKGHSHVYWYRQLPEEGLKFMVYLQKENIIDESGMPKERFSAEFPKEGPSILRIQQVVRGDSAAYFCASSLTGGSGELFFGEGSRLTVL.

The rearrangement uses TRBV29-1 and TRBJ2-3; D gene ambiguous. Germline V gene lookup returns CDR1 SQVTM and CDR2 ANQGSEA. The CDR3 covers 11 residues. The V end was cut by 3 bases, the J end by 5 bases, with 6 bases between. DNA for the CDR3: TGCAGCGTTGAGGTGGGAGATACGCAGTATTTT. Its protein is CSVEVGDTQYF.

A word on this clone: One end of the junction fails to match germline, which may point to a read error. The chain employs TRBV4-2 and TRBJ2-2, with TRBD2 matching 11 bases. This CDR3 region has 19 residues. The V gene's germline CDR1 is LGHNA and CDR2 YNFKEQ. Here the CDR3 reads CASSQDRASGRFEHRGAVF. The CDR3 nucleotides read TGTGCCAGCAGCCAAGATCGAGCTAGCGGGAGGTTCGAACACCGGGGAGCTGTTTTT.

V gene TRBV11-2 combines with J gene TRBJ2-7; 9 bases align to TRBD2. J lost 2 bases, V lost 3 bases, and 5 bases had no gene match. The CDR3 contains 15 residues. Per the germline V gene, CDR1 is SGHAT and CDR2 is FQNNGV. In nucleotides, the CDR3 is TGTGCCAGCAGCTTTTATCAGCGGGAGGCCTACGAGCAGTACTTC. It encodes CASSFYQREAYEQYF.

This clone appeared a single time. V and J are TRBV9 and TRBJ1-4, with D possibly being TRBD1 (5 bases). Trimming stripped 3 bases from V and 7 bases from J, with 16 bases between. The CDR3 extends over 15 amino acids. Looked up from germline, CDR1 is SGDLS and CDR2 is YYNGEE. CDR3: CASSEGPGVGEKLFF. CDR3 coding DNA: TGTGCCAGCAGCGAGGGACCCGGGGTTGGTGAAAAACTGTTTTTT.

This clone was recorded a few times. The chain carries TRBV19 and TRBJ2-1, with 10 bases identical to TRBD2. The length of the CDR3 is 17 residues. Germline V gives CDR1 LNHDA, CDR2 SQIVND (reference sequence). The ends lost 2 bases at V and 0 bases at J; junction bases unmatched: 4. In DNA, the CDR3 is TGTGCCAGTAGTATATCGAGCGGGAGGGCCTCCTACAATGAGCAGTTCTTC. Translation gives CASSISSGRASYNEQFF.

Remarks on this clone: A far larger clone is a single base away, which makes a read error likely. The final CDR3 position lacks the conserved phenylalanine or tryptophan, pointing to a likely read error. The chain couples TRBV7-9 to TRBJ2-7; 8 bases match TRBD2. Trimming removed 5 bases from V and 4 bases from J; junction bases left unmatched: 4. This CDR3 region has 13 residues. The germline CDR1 and CDR2 sequences are SEHNR and FQNEAQ (reference sequence). Written as DNA, the CDR3 is TGTGCCAGCAGCCCCCGGGAGGGGTACGAGCAGTACTCC. Translation gives CASSPREGYEQYS.

A word on this clone: Its ends do not fully match the called genes, so a read error is possible. The V and J genes are TRBV30 and TRBJ2-3, with 7 bases lining up with TRBD2. Germline V gene lookup returns CDR1 GTSNPN and CDR2 SVGIG (reference sequence). The CDR3 has 13 amino acids. CDR3 sequence: CAFRGLGTDAQYF. Here the CDR3 DNA reads TGTGCCTTTCGAGGACTAGGCACAGATGCGCAGTATTTT.

In regard to this clone: Just one base apart from a much larger clone, this may be a read error. Other DNA sequences from this sample encode an identical CDR3 as well. The DNA of the CDR3 is TGTGCCAGCAGCTTAAGCACCGGGGAGCTGTTTTTT. Translated: CASSLSTGELFF. This rearrangement joins TRBV7-9 to TRBJ2-2, with D uncertain. CDR1 SEHNR and CDR2 FQNEAQ come from the germline V gene (reference sequence). The CDR3 spans 12 residues. V was pared by 2 bases and J by 4 bases, with 2 bases between.